The source of this T cell receptor (beta chain) is a study of beta chain features in type 1 diabetes. Study-level points and caveats: For TCRB rearrangement, an influence of HLA type remained unresolved here.

Concerning this clone itself: No antigen is known for it.

Every bit of the isolated RNA underwent reverse transcription, so sequencing read expressed TCRB transcripts. Sequencing used immunoSEQ multiplex PCR; TCRdb keeps in-frame clones, though not all of them. The sample lists approximately 140,000 clones, roughly 50% seen once, with 0.35% to 0.45% in the top ten. Sequencing was done on a sample of Tregs from blood. The sequence was obtained from a man between 18 and 35 years old in good health.

The CDR3 protein is CAWSEEPGGWEKLFF. The CDR3 coding sequence is TGTGCCTGGAGTGAGGAACCGGGAGGTTGGGAAAAACTGTTTTTT. V usage is TRBV30 and J usage is TRBJ1-4, with D hard to call. Germline CDR1 is GTSNPN and CDR2 is SVGIG (reference sequence). The germline V and J ends were trimmed by 1 base and 8 bases, with 17 bases remaining between them. This CDR3 comprises 15 residues. The variable domain in full, with the rest retrieved from reference TRBV30 and TRBJ1-4, is SQTIHQWPATLVQPVGSPLSLECTVEGTSNPNLYWYRQAAGRGLQLLFYSVGIGQISSEVPQNLSASRPQDRQFILSSKKLLLSDSGFYLCAWSEEPGGWEKLFFGSGTQLSVL.